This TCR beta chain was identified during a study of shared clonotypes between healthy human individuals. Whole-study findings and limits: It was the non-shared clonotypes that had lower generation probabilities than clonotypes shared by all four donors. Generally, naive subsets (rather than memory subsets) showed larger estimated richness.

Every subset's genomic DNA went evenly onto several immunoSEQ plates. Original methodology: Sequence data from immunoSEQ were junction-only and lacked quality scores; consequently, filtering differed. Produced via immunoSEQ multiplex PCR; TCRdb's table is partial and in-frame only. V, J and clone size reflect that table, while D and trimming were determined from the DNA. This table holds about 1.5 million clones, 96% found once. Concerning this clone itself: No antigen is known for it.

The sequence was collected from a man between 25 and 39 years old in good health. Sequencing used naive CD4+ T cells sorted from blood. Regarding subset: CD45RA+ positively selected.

CDR3 protein: CASSFKRVTDTQYF. CDR3 nucleotide sequence: TGTGCCAGCAGCTTCAAACGAGTCACAGATACGCAGTATTTT. V and J are TRBV7-2 and TRBJ2-3, with D hard to call. V dropped 3 bases and J dropped 2 bases, with 9 bases sitting between them. The CDR3 has 14 amino acids. Per germline, CDR1 SGHTA and CDR2 FQGNSA.